This entry describes one TCR beta chain. The sample is drawn from a study of CD8 T cells in Susac syndrome. The TEMRA cells underwent FACS enrichment, while the CD8+ and CD4+ T cells underwent negative isolation. Trimming took 3 bases from V and 0 from J; bases not matched to a gene: 6. Germline V CDR1 and CDR2: MNHNS, SASEGT. CDR3 length equals 17 residues. When the RNA was reverse transcribed, random hexamers were used with an input of about 0.5 to 1 ug. Via MiXCR, TCRdb re-called the immunoSEQ multiplex PCR reads, giving one row per CDR3 protein. The data contain 110,000 or so distinct CDR3 sequences, 92% of them seen just once; the ten biggest clones take up around 0.12%.

Material: CD8+ T cells from PBMCs. This TCR came from a human donor in good health. The chain links TRBV6-1 to TRBJ2-3, with TRBD2 matching over 10 bases. DNA of the CDR3: TGTGCCAGCAGTGAGCGTCGGACTAGCGGCAGCACAGATACGCAGTATTTT. Its translation: CASSERRTSGSTDTQYF.